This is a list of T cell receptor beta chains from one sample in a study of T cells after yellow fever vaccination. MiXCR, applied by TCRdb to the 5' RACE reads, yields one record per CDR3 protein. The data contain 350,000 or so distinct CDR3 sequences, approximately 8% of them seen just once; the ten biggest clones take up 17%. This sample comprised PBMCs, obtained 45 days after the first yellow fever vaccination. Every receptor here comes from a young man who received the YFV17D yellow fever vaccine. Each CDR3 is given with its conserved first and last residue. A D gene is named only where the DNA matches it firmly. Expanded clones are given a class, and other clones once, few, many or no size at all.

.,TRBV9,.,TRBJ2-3,TGTGCCAGCAGCGTAGGTATTACGCAGTATTTT,CASSVGITQYF
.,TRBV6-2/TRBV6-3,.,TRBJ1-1,TGTGCCAGCAGTTATGTTAGGAAAAACGCTGAAGCTTTCTTT,CASSYVRKNAEAFF
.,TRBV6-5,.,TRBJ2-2,TGTGCCAGCAGTTACGAGCGTCCGAACACCGGGGAGCTGTTTTTT,CASSYERPNTGELFF
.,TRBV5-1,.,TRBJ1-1,TGCGCCAGCAGCTTGGTGGGCGGACACACTGAAGCTTTCTTT,CASSLVGGHTEAFF
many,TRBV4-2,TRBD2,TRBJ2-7,TGTGCCAGCAGCCAAGCCGTAGCGGGGGGGCCCAACGAGCAGTACTTC,CASSQAVAGGPNEQYF
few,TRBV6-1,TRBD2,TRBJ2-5,TGTGCCAGCAGTCGGACTAGCGGGGGCCCGGTTCAGTACTTC,CASSRTSGGPVQYF
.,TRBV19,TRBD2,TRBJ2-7,TGTGCCAGTAGTGCAACTAGCGAGAGGGGTTCCTACGAGCAGTACTTC,CASSATSERGSYEQYF
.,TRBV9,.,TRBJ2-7,TGTGCCAGCAGCGTTCGGCTGGACTACGAGCAGTACTTC,CASSVRLDYEQYF
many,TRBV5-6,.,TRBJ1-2,TGTGCCAGCAGCTTTTGGATCGGTGGCTACACCTTC,CASSFWIGGYTF
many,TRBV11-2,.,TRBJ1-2,TGTGCCAGCACCCGGGAAGGGGCCCAAAACTATGGCTACACCTTC,CASTREGAQNYGYTF
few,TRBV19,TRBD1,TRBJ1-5,TGTGCCAGTGAACCAACAGGGGTCGGTCAGCCCCAGCATTTT,CASEPTGVGQPQHF
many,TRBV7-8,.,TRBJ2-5,TGTGCCAGCAGCTTAGTGGAGAACACCCAGTACTTC,CASSLVENTQYF
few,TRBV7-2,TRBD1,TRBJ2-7,TGTGCCAGCAGCGCCCGACAGGGGGAGAATTACGAGCAGTACTTC,CASSARQGENYEQYF
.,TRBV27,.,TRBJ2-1,TGTGCCAGCAGTCTCCGGGACCATTACAATGAGCAGTTCTTC,CASSLRDHYNEQFF
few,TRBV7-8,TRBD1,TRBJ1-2,TGTGCCAGCAGCTTTACAGGGGACTATGGCTACACCTTC,CASSFTGDYGYTF
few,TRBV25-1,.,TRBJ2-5,TGTGCCAGCAGTCGGGGGGCGTCCCAAGAGACCCAGTACTTC,CASSRGASQETQYF
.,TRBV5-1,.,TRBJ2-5,TGCGCCAGCAGCTTGGGGGCGCAGGCGCTTCAAGAGACCCAGTACTTC,CASSLGAQALQETQYF
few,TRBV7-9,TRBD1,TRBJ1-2,TGTGCCAGCAGCCCACCACAGGGGGAGGGCTACACCTTC,CASSPPQGEGYTF
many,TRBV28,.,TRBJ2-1,TGTGCCAGCAGTTCACCCCCTGGTGAGCAGTTCTTC,CASSSPPGEQFF
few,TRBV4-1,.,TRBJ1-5,TGCGCCAGCAGCCAAGCGGGGGCGACAACTCGGGAGCCCCAGCATTTT,CASSQAGATTREPQHF
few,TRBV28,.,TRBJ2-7,TGTGCCAGCAGCCCGGACGGCTACGAGCAGTACTTC,CASSPDGYEQYF
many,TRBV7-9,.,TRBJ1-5,TGTGCCAGCAGCCCTTTGGGGGGGCAGGATCAGCCCCAGCATTTT,CASSPLGGQDQPQHF
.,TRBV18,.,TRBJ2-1,TGTGCCAGCTCACCGTGGGGACTCGCCTACAATGAGCAGTTCTTC,CASSPWGLAYNEQFF